This T cell receptor beta chain was captured by sequencing in a study of follicular helper T cells after annual influenza vaccination. As for time point: 2014-2015 season, 7 days after vaccination. The CDR3 is 15 amino acids. V gave up 2 bases and J gave up 10 bases; unmatched junction bases: 5. Germline values: CDR1 SGDLS, CDR2 YYNGEE. Repertoires were generated with immunoSEQ multiplex PCR, while TCRdb's copy carries only in-frame clones and drops some. The repertoire holds some 15,000 clones, with around 84% as singletons. The chain employs TRBV9 and TRBJ1-6, with 11 bases identical to TRBD1. This clonotype originated in an adult who received the influenza vaccine. The specimen comprised CXCR5+ CD38- circulating T follicular helper cells from blood, sampled 7 days after influenza vaccination. The subset here: circulating Tfh, non-naive CD4+CXCR5+PD-1+ (ICOS+CD38+ or ICOS-CD38-). Here the CDR3 reads CASSVGTGGSSPLHF. The CDR3 DNA sequence: TGTGCCAGCAGCGTCGGGACAGGGGGAAGCTCACCCCTCCACTTT.